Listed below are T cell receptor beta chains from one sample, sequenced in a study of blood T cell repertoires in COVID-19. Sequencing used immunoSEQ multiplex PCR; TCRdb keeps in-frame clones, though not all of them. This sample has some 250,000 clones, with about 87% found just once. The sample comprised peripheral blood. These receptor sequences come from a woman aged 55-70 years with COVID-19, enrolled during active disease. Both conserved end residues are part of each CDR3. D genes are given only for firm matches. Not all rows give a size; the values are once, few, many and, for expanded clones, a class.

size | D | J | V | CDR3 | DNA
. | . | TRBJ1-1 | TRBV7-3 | CASSTTAVTVMNTEAFF | TGTGCCAGCAGCACAACAGCCGTGACAGTCATGAACACTGAAGCTTTCTTT
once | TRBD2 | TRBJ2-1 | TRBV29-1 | CSVPTVAGTNEQFF | TGCAGCGTACCCACGGTAGCGGGGACAAATGAGCAGTTCTTC
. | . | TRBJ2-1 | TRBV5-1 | CASSFSTSNEQFF | TGCGCCAGCAGTTTCTCGACTAGCAATGAGCAGTTCTTC
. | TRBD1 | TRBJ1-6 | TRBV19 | CASSPNQGQRRSPLHF | TGTGCCAGTAGTCCCAATCAGGGACAGCGGCGTTCACCCCTCCACTTT
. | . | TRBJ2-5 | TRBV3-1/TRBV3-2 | CASSQDHSQETQYF | TGTGCCAGCAGCCAAGATCACTCCCAAGAGACCCAGTACTTC
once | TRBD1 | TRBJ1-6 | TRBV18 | CATGTGTSSPLHF | TGTGCCACTGGGACAGGGACCTCTTCACCCCTCCACTTT
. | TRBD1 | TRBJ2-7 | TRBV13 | CASSLEGQGSYEQYF | TGTGCCAGCAGCTTAGAGGGACAGGGTTCCTACGAGCAGTACTTC
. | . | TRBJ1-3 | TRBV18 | CASSLGDSGNTIYF | TGTGCCAGCTCACTAGGGGACTCTGGAAACACCATATATTTT
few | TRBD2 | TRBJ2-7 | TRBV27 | CASSLGGLLNYEQYF | TGTGCCAGCAGTTTAGGGGGACTACTCAACTACGAGCAGTACTTC
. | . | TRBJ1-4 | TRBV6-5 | CASSYSILLHEKLFF | TGTGCCAGCAGTTACTCCATACTGCTTCATGAAAAACTGTTTTTT
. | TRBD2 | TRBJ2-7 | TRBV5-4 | CASSGGLAGGYEQYF | TGTGCCAGCAGCGGGGGACTAGCGGGGGGCTACGAGCAGTACTTC
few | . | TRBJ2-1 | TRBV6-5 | CASRRGIAHEQFF | TGTGCCAGCAGGAGAGGAATAGCGCATGAGCAGTTCTTC
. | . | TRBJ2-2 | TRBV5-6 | CASSSTHRDPWGGELFF | TGTGCCAGCAGCTCCACTCACAGGGACCCCTGGGGCGGGGAGCTGTTTTTT
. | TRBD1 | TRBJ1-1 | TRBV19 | CASSWAAGGESTEAFF | TGTGCCAGTAGTTGGGCTGCAGGGGGCGAGAGTACTGAAGCTTTCTTT
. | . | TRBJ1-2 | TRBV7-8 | CASSLGGGYYGYTF | TGTGCCAGCAGCTTAGGCGGAGGATACTATGGCTACACCTTC
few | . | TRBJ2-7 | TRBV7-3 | CASSLNGGYEQYF | TGTGCCAGCAGCTTAAACGGGGGTTACGAGCAGTACTTC
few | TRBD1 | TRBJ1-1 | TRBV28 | CASSRPRDRGRGAFF | TGTGCCAGCAGCCGACCCCGGGACAGGGGGCGCGGAGCTTTCTTT
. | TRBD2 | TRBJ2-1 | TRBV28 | CASRSGLAWSYNEQFF | TGTGCCAGCAGATCTGGACTAGCGTGGTCCTACAATGAGCAGTTCTTC
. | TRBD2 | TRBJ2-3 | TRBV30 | CAWSSAGDATDTQYF | TGTGCCTGGAGCTCGGCGGGGGATGCCACAGATACGCAGTATTTT
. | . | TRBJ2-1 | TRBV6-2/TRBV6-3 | CASSTDPGEQFF | TGTGCCAGCAGTACGGACCCGGGGGAGCAGTTCTTC
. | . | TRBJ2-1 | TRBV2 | CASSRTWQFF | TGTGCCAGCAGTAGGACTTGGCAGTTCTTC
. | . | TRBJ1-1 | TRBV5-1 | CASSLYSGGTEAFF | TGCGCCAGCAGCTTGTACAGCGGGGGAACTGAAGCTTTCTTT
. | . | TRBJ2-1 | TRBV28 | CASRSTSRGANEQFF | TGTGCCAGCAGGTCTACTAGCCGGGGCGCAAATGAGCAGTTCTTC
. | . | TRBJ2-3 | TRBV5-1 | CASSLQSGSWVDTQYF | TGCGCCAGCAGCTTGCAATCGGGGTCGTGGGTAGATACGCAGTATTTT
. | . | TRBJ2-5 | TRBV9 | CASSVSGQQETQYF | TGTGCCAGCAGCGTGTCCGGACAGCAAGAGACCCAGTACTTC
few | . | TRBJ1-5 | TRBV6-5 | CASSYRHNTPPQHF | TGTGCCAGCAGTTACAGACATAATACCCCGCCCCAGCATTTT
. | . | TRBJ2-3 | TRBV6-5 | CASRTGTSSTDTQYF | TGTGCCAGCAGGACAGGCACGTCTAGCACAGATACGCAGTATTTT
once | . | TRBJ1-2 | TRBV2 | CASSFLDGVTNYGYTF | TGTGCCAGCAGTTTCCTGGACGGGGTAACAAACTATGGCTACACCTTC
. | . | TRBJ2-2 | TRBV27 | CASSLSGLTNTGELFF | TGTGCCAGCAGTTTATCGGGCTTGACGAACACCGGGGAGCTGTTTTTT
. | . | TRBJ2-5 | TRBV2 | CARLSKGGETQYF | TGTGCCAGGCTATCAAAGGGGGGGGAGACCCAGTACTTC
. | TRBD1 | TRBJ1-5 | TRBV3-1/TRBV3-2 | CASSPRGQINQPQHF | TGTGCCAGCAGCCCGCGGGGACAGATCAATCAGCCCCAGCATTTT
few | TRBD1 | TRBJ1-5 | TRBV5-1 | CASSPGQGGNQPQHF | TGCGCCAGCAGCCCCGGACAGGGGGGAAATCAGCCCCAGCATTTT
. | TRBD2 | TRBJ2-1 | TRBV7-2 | CASSLVLLAGPREQFF | TGTGCCAGCAGCTTAGTACTCCTAGCGGGGCCCCGCGAGCAGTTCTTC
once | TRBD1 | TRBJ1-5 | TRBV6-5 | CASSPDRGQPQHF | TGTGCCAGCAGTCCGGACAGGGGACAGCCCCAGCATTTT
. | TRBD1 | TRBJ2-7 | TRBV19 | CASSPPGQKYEQYF | TGTGCCAGTAGTCCCCCGGGACAGAAATACGAGCAGTACTTC
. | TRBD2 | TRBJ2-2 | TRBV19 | CASIHSGRTYAGELFF | TGTGCCAGTATTCATAGCGGGAGAACCTACGCCGGGGAGCTGTTTTTT
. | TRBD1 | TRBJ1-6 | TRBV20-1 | CSASSSWDRGHSPLHF | TGCAGTGCTAGTAGCTCGTGGGACAGGGGGCATTCACCCCTCCACTTT
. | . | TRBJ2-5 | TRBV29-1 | CSVEGREETQYF | TGCAGCGTTGAGGGCAGGGAAGAGACCCAGTACTTC
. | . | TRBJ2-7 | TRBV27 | CASSLSGGGPGTYEQYF | TGTGCCAGCAGTTTATCGGGTGGAGGGCCAGGTACCTACGAGCAGTACTTC
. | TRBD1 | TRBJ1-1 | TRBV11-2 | CASSSRGLMNTEAFF | TGTGCCAGCAGCTCCAGGGGGCTCATGAACACTGAAGCTTTCTTT
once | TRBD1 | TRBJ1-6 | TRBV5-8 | CASSRKGQLNSPLHF | TGTGCCAGCAGCCGTAAGGGACAGCTAAATTCACCCCTCCACTTT
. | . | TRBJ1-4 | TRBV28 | CASSRTLKQGGEKLFF | TGTGCCAGCAGTCGCACTCTGAAACAGGGCGGTGAAAAACTGTTTTTT
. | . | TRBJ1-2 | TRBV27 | CASSHGRERLRGYTF | TGTGCCAGCAGCCACGGGCGGGAAAGGTTACGGGGCTACACCTTC
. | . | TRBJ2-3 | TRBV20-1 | CSASRDSNTDTQYF | TGCAGTGCTAGTCGGGACTCCAACACAGATACGCAGTATTTT
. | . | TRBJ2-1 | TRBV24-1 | CATSDFTGTKFF | TGTGCCACCAGTGACTTTACAGGGACCAAGTTCTTC